This T cell receptor beta chain was captured by sequencing in a study of OX40 agonist ivuxolimab in advanced cancers. This CDR3 comprises 15 residues. CDR1 is SGHRS and CDR2 is YFSETQ in the germline V gene. Between the trimmed V and J ends, which lost 2 bases and 1 base, there was a span of 11 bases. The repertoire was sequenced with immunoSEQ multiplex PCR; TCRdb's copy has only in-frame clones and lacks some. Among about 72,000 clones, approximately 90% were seen once, and the ten largest hold roughly 0.94%. J is TRBJ2-3 and V is TRBV5-1; weak D call: TRBD2 (6 bases). The clonotype comes from an adult with an advanced solid tumor such as melanoma, head and neck, liver or kidney cancer. Sequencing was performed on CD4+ or CD8+ T cells sorted from blood, taken in a trial of the OX40 agonist ivuxolimab. The CDR3 here is CASSFRGLGTDTQYF. Written as DNA, the CDR3 is TGCGCCAGCAGCTTTCGGGGGTTGGGCACAGATACGCAGTATTTT.